These 18 T cell receptor beta chains were all obtained from the same sample, sequenced in a study of metastatic and nonmetastatic thyroid tumors (dated by TCRdb to the early 2020s). No treatment had been received by any patient before thyroid surgery. Library prep was done by PCR. Sequencing was performed on an Illumina HiSeq 4000. TCRdb reprocessing: public reads trimmed at Q25 with fastp, clones called with MiXCR, in-frame beta chains kept. In this sample the table shows roughly 40,000 clones, approximately 19% of which occur a single time. The ten biggest clones cover approximately 13% of the sample. The sample consisted of tumor tissue. The receptors derive from a female donor with papillary thyroid cancer or a benign thyroid nodule (not recorded which). Some clones in this sample may be carry-over from other donors' samples.

This clone was detected ten times or more. The same CDR3 can be traced to other DNA sequences in this sample. The CDR3 coding sequence is TGTGCCAGCAGCCTAATGAACGGCGCCACAGATACGCAGTATTTT. Its translation: CASSLMNGATDTQYF. This rearrangement joins TRBV11-2 to TRBJ2-3; D ambiguous. V gave up 5 bases and J gave up 2 bases, with 14 bases separating them. The CDR3 totals 15 residues. Per the germline V gene, CDR1 is SGHAT and CDR2 is FQNNGV.

Ten or more counts support this clone. The chain joins TRBV18 to TRBJ2-3, with 9 nucleotides matching TRBD2. This CDR3 comprises 14 residues. V lost 3 bases and J lost 5; bases outside the gene matches: 3. CDR1 and CDR2 from the germline V gene are KGHSH and LQKENI. The CDR3 nucleotides read TGTGCCAGCTCACCTAGCGGGAGCGGAGATACGCAGTATTTT. Protein sequence: CASSPSGSGDTQYF.

There are many counts of this clone. V is TRBV20-1 and J is TRBJ2-1, with 8 bases fitting TRBD2. Trimming removed 3 bases from V and 1 base from J; junction bases left unmatched: 5. The CDR3 runs to 15 residues. Germline CDR1 DFQATT, CDR2 SNEGSKA (reference sequence). The CDR3 bases are TGCAGTGCTAGTCCCGGGACTAGTTCCTACAATGAGCAGTTCTTC. Translation gives CSASPGTSSYNEQFF.

The chain employs TRBV18 and TRBJ1-4, with unresolved D. Trimming took off 3 bases at V and 7 bases at J, with 15 bases between the two ends. Germline loops: CDR1 KGHSH, CDR2 LQKENI. The CDR3 is 15 residues long. DNA of the CDR3: TGTGCCAGCTCACCGTGGGCCCTCCAGCCTGAAAAACTGTTTTTT. It translates to CASSPWALQPEKLFF.

As concerns this clone: Relative to the germline gene, one junction end is altered; a read error may explain this. This chain joins TRBV24-1 and TRBJ2-1; 10 bases fit TRBD2. Per the germline V gene, CDR1 is KGHDR and CDR2 is SFDVKD. CDR3 size: 16 residues. The CDR3 DNA reads as TGTTCCACCAGTGACCCCGGACTAGCGGTAGGCAATGAGCAGTTCTTC. It translates to CSTSDPGLAVGNEQFF.

This clone was found many times. The chain couples TRBV20-1 to TRBJ2-1, with 8 bases fitting TRBD2. Germline V CDR1 and CDR2: DFQATT, SNEGSKA (reference sequence). CDR3 length equals 11 residues. J gave up 9 bases and V 6 bases, and 4 bases lay outside the gene matches. This chain's CDR3 is CSASGSFEQFF. CDR3 coding DNA: TGCAGTGCAAGCGGGAGCTTTGAGCAGTTCTTC.

This clone appeared many times. V usage is TRBV6-1 and J usage is TRBJ1-2; D might be TRBD1 (5 bases). Trimming took 5 bases from V and 0 from J, leaving 7 bases between them. The CDR3 runs to 13 residues. Germline V lookup: CDR1 MNHNS, CDR2 SASEGT. The CDR3 bases are TGTGCCAGCAGTCAGGGACCTAACTATGGCTACACCTTC. Protein: CASSQGPNYGYTF.

This clone was recorded many times. The chain carries TRBV15 and TRBJ1-5, with TRBD1 as a possible D gene (5 bases). This CDR3 is 15 amino acids long. The V gene's germline CDR1 is LNHNV and CDR2 YYDKDF (reference sequence). V lost 3 bases and J lost 3, with 12 bases in between. This chain's CDR3 is CATSSRRGPNQPQHF. The DNA for the CDR3 is TGTGCCACCAGCAGCCGAAGGGGACCCAATCAGCCCCAGCATTTT.

This clone was counted many times. The chain combines TRBV9 with TRBJ1-2, with TRBD1 matching 7 bases. V was clipped by 3 bases and J by 5 bases; unmatched bases: 10. CDR1 is SGDLS and CDR2 is YYNGEE in the germline V gene. This CDR3 contains 15 residues. The CDR3 sequence: CASSAQAGQRYGYTF. DNA of the CDR3: TGTGCCAGCAGCGCCCAGGCGGGACAGCGGTATGGCTACACCTTC.

Here the CDR3 reads CASSDAARSYEQYF. The CDR3 DNA is TGTGCCAGCAGCGACGCCGCCAGATCCTACGAGCAGTACTTC. The chain carries TRBV7-8 and TRBJ2-7; no clear D. V lost 5 bases and J lost 1, with 12 bases in between. The CDR3 runs 14 residues. Germline lookup yields CDR1 SGHVS and CDR2 FQNEAQ. Filled out from reference TRBV7-8 and TRBJ2-7, the complete variable domain reads GAGVSQSPRYKVAKRGQDVALRCDPISGHVSLFWYQQALGQGPEFLTYFQNEAQLDKSGLPSDRFFAERPEGSVSTLKIQRTQQEDSAVYLCASSDAARSYEQYFGPGTRLTVT.

The rearrangement links TRBV3-1 to TRBJ1-3; D ambiguous. The germline V gene encodes CDR1 LGHDT and CDR2 YNNKEL (reference sequence). The CDR3 spans 12 residues. The germline V and J ends were trimmed by 3 bases and 6 bases, with 6 bases remaining between them. CDR3 nucleotide sequence: TGTGCCAGCAGCCACGGGGTAAACACCATATATTTT. It specifies CASSHGVNTIYF.

V and J are TRBV6-2 or TRBV6-3 and TRBJ2-2; D remains ambiguous. CDR1 is MNHEY and CDR2 is SVGEGT in the germline V gene. Trimming took off 2 bases at V and 0 bases at J, with 13 bases between the two ends. This CDR3 spans 17 amino acids. DNA of the CDR3: TGTGCCAGCAGTTACCGGTTTTGGAAGTCGAACACCGGGGAGCTGTTTTTT. It encodes CASSYRFWKSNTGELFF.

This clone appeared many times. V usage is TRBV28 and J usage is TRBJ2-1, with 9 bases aligning to TRBD2. Trimming at V came to 6 bases and at J to 5 bases, leaving 11 bases not matched to a gene. Germline CDR1 and CDR2: MDHEN and SYDVKM. The CDR3 length is 16 residues. CDR3: CASRWTSAISDNEQFF. In DNA, the CDR3 is TGTGCCAGCAGATGGACTAGCGCGATTTCGGACAATGAGCAGTTCTTC.

This clone has only a few counts. The chain links TRBV6-2 or TRBV6-3 to TRBJ2-5; D gene ambiguous. This CDR3 is built from 13 residues. Trimming shortened V by 6 bases and J by 5 bases, and 13 bases separated the two germline ends. Looked up from germline, CDR1 is MNHEY and CDR2 is SVGEGT. This chain's CDR3 is CASRPTVVETQYF. CDR3 coding DNA: TGTGCCAGCAGACCGACTGTCGTGGAGACCCAGTACTTC.

V usage is TRBV11-2 and J usage is TRBJ1-5; tentatively, D is TRBD1 (6 bases). The CDR3 consists of 14 residues. The germline V gene has CDR1 SGHAT and CDR2 FQNNGV. V lost 0 bases and J 6 bases, leaving 9 bases between the germline ends. CDR3 DNA sequence: TGTGCCAGCAGCTTAGATGGGGGGCTTCAGCCCCAGCATTTT. Protein sequence: CASSLDGGLQPQHF.

For this clone: Being one base from a much bigger clone, this may be a read error. This chain links TRBV19 with TRBJ2-6; 7 bases agree with TRBD2. V dropped 11 bases and J dropped 1; count of bases not matched to a gene: 14. Germline V gives CDR1 LNHDA, CDR2 SQIVND (reference sequence). CDR3 size: 17 residues. The CDR3 region is CAGNGAGLLSGANVLTF. CDR3 DNA: TGTGCCGGTAATGGAGCGGGACTCCTTTCTGGGGCCAACGTCCTGACTTTC.

This clone was seen a handful of times. The J gene is TRBJ1-6, the V gene TRBV27; D possibly corresponds to TRBD1 (6 bases). The CDR3 covers 13 residues. The germline V gene has CDR1 MNHEY and CDR2 SMNVEV (reference sequence). Trimming left V 10 bases short and J 10 bases short, with 17 bases between. The CDR3 region has the DNA TGTGCCAACCTGGACAGTGTACTCTCACCCCTCCACTTT. Its protein is CANLDSVLSPLHF.

This clone has a handful of counts. This chain uses TRBV12-3 or TRBV12-4 with TRBJ2-2; tentatively, D is TRBD2 (6 bases). Trimming stripped 3 bases from V and 1 base from J, with 12 bases between. This CDR3 region has 16 residues. CDR3 DNA: TGTGCCAGCAGTTTTGTTAGCGGTGGGAACACCGGGGAGCTGTTTTTT. Protein product: CASSFVSGGNTGELFF.